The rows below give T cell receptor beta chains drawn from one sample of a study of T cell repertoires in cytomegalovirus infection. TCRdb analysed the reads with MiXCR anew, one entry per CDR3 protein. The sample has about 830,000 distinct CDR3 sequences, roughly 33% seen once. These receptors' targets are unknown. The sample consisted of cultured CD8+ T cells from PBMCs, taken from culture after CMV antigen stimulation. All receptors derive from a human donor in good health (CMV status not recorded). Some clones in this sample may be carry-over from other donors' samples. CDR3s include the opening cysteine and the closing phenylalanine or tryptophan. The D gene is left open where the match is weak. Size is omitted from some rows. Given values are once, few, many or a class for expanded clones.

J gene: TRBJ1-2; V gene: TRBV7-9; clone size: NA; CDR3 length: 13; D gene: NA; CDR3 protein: CASDEGWIYGYTF; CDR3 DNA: TGTGCCAGCGACGAGGGGTGGATCTATGGCTACACCTTC
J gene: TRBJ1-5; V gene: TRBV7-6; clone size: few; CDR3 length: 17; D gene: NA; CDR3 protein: CASSRGELGQSNQPQHF; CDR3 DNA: TGTGCCAGCAGCCGCGGCGAGTTGGGACAAAGCAATCAGCCCCAGCATTTT
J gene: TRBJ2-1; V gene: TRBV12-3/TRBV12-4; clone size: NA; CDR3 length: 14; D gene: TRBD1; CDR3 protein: CASSLDRRRNEQFF; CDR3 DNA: TGTGCCAGCAGTTTGGACAGGAGAAGGAATGAGCAGTTCTTC
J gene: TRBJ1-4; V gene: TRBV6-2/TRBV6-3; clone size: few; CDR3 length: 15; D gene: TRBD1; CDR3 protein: CASTVPGQVNEKLFF; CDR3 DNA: TGTGCCAGCACCGTACCGGGACAGGTTAATGAAAAACTGTTTTTT
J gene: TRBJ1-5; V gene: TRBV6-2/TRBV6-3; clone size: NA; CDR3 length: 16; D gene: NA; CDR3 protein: CASSPHVYPFGQPQHF; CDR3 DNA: TGTGCCAGCAGCCCCCACGTCTATCCGTTTGGTCAGCCCCAGCATTTT
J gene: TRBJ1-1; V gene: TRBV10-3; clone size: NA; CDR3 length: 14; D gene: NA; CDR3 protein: CAISGTERNTEAFF; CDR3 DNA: TGTGCCATCAGTGGGACAGAGAGGAACACTGAAGCTTTCTTT
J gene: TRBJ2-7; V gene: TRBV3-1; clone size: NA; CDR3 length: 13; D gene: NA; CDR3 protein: CASSSRELGKQYF; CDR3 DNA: TGTGCCAGCAGCTCGCGCGAATTGGGGAAGCAGTACTTC
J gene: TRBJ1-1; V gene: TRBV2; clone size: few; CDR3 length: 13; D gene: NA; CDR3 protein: CASSEVRVYEAFF; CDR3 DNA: TGTGCCAGCAGTGAGGTTAGGGTTTACGAAGCTTTCTTT
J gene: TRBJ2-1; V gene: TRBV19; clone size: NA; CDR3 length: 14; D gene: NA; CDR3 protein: CASSRRTYYNEQFF; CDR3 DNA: TGTGCCAGTAGTCGGAGGACTTACTACAATGAGCAGTTCTTC
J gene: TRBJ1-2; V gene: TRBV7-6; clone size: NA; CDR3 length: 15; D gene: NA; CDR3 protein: CASSLDQVTAYGYTF; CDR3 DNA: TGTGCCAGCAGCTTAGACCAAGTGACAGCGTATGGCTACACCTTC
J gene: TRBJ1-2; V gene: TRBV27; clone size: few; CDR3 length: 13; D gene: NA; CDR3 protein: CASSLAGAAGYTF; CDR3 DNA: TGTGCCAGCAGTTTAGCAGGGGCGGCTGGCTACACCTTC
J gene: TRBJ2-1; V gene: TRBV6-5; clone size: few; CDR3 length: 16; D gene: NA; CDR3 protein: CASSYGSGGSYNEQFF; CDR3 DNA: TGTGCCAGCAGTTACGGGTCAGGGGGGTCCTACAATGAGCAGTTCTTC
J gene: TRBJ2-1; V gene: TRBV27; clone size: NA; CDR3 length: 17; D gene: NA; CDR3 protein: CASSLLLGGLGYNEQFF; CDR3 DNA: TGTGCCAGCAGTTTATTGCTCGGGGGCCTGGGTTACAATGAGCAGTTCTTC
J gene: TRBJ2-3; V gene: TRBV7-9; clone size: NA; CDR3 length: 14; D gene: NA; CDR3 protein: CASSWGLGADTQYF; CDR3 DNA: TGTGCCAGCAGCTGGGGGTTGGGCGCAGATACGCAGTATTTT
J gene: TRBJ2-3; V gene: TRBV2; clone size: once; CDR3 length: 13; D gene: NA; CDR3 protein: CASSEKYTDTQYF; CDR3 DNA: TGTGCCAGCAGTGAGAAATACACAGATACGCAGTATTTT
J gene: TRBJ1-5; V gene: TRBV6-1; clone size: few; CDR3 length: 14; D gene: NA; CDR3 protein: CASSETGALDPQHF; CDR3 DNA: TGTGCCAGCAGTGAAACGGGAGCCCTTGATCCCCAGCATTTT
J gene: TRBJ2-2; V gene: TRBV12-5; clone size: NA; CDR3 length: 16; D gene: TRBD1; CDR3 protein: CASGWAGTENTGELFF; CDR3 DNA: TGTGCTAGTGGTTGGGCCGGGACAGAGAACACCGGGGAGCTGTTTTTT
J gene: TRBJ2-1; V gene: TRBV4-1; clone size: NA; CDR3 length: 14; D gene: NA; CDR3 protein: CASSQDWAGNEQFF; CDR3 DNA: TGCGCCAGCAGCCAAGATTGGGCCGGCAATGAGCAGTTCTTC
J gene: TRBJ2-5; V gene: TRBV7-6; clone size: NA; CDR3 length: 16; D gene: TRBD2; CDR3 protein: CASSSLLAGGPETQYF; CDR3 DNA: TGTGCCAGCAGCTCCCTACTAGCGGGGGGGCCAGAGACCCAGTACTTC
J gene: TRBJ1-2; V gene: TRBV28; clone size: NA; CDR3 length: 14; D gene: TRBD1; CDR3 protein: CASSASTGDYGLTF; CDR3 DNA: TGTGCCAGTAGCGCCTCGACAGGGGACTATGGCTTGACCTTC
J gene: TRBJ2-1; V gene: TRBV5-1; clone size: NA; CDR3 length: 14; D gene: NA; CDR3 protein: CASSDGLGYNEQFF; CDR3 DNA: TGCGCCAGCAGCGACGGACTTGGTTACAATGAGCAGTTCTTC
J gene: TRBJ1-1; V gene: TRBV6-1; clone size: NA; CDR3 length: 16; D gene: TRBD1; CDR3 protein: CASRAGTGAAYTEAFF; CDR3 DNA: TGTGCCAGCAGGGCCGGGACAGGGGCAGCTTACACTGAAGCTTTCTTT
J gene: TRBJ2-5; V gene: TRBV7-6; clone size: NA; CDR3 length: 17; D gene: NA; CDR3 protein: CASSLRPFQGKQETQYF; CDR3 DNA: TGTGCCAGCAGCTTACGACCTTTTCAGGGTAAACAAGAGACCCAGTACTTC
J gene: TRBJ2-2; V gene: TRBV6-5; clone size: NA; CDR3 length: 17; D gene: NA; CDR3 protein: CASSYSYRALNTGELFF; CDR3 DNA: TGTGCCAGCAGTTACTCCTACAGGGCCCTGAACACCGGGGAGCTGTTTTTT
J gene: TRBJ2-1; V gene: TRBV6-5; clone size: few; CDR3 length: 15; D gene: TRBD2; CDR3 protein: CASSTTSDSYNEQFF; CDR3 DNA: TGTGCCAGCAGTACTACTAGCGACTCCTACAATGAGCAGTTCTTC
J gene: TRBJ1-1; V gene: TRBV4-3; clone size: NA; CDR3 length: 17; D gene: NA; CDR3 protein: CASSQELTVPTNTEAFF; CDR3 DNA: TGCGCCAGCAGCCAAGAGTTGACAGTACCAACGAACACTGAAGCTTTCTTT
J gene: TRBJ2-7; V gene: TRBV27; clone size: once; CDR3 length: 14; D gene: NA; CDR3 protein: CASSFQHLTYEQYF; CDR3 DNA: TGTGCCAGCAGTTTCCAGCACCTTACCTACGAGCAGTACTTC
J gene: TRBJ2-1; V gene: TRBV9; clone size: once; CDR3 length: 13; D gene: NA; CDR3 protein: CASSGDWRNEQFF; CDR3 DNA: TGTGCCAGCAGCGGGGACTGGAGAAATGAGCAGTTCTTC
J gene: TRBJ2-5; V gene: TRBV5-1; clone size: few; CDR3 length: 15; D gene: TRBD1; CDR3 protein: CASSLEGAGFETQYF; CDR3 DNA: TGCGCCAGCAGCTTGGAGGGGGCAGGATTTGAGACCCAGTACTTC
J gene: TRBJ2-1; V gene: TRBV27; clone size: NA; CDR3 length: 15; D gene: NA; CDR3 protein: CASSPAFLSISEQFF; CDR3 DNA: TGTGCCAGCAGTCCCGCCTTTTTGAGCATAAGTGAGCAGTTCTTC
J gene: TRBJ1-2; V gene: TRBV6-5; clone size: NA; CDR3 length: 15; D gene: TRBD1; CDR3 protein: CASSYHRQGNYGYTF; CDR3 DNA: TGTGCCAGCAGTTACCATCGACAGGGCAACTATGGCTACACCTTC
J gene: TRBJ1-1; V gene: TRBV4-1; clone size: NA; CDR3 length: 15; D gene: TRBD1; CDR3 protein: CASSQAGTGGSEAFF; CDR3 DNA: TGCGCCAGCAGCCAAGCCGGGACAGGGGGCTCTGAAGCTTTCTTT
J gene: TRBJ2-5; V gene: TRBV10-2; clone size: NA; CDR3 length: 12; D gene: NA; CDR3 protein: CASGEGGPTQYF; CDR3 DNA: TGCGCCAGCGGGGAAGGAGGTCCCACCCAGTACTTC
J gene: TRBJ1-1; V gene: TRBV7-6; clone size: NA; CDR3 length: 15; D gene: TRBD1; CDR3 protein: CASRAGDSMNTEAFF; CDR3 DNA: TGTGCCAGCAGGGCTGGGGACAGCATGAACACTGAAGCTTTCTTT
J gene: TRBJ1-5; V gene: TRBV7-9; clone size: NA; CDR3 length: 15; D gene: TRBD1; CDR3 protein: CASSSPGTVNQPQHF; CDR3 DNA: TGTGCCAGCAGCTCGCCCGGGACAGTCAATCAGCCCCAGCATTTT
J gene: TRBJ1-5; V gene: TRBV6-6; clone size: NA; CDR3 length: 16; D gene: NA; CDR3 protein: CASSYSLDSPNQPQHF; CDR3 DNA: TGTGCCAGCAGTTACTCTCTAGACAGTCCCAATCAGCCCCAGCATTTT
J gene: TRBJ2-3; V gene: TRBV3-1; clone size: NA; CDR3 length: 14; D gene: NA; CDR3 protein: CASSHMGGTDTQYF; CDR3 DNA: TGTGCCAGCAGCCATATGGGGGGCACAGATACGCAGTATTTT
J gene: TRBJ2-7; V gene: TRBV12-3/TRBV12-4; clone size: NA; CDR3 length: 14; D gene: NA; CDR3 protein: CASSSSGTTYEQYF; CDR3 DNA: TGTGCCAGCAGTTCATCCGGGACAACCTACGAGCAGTACTTC
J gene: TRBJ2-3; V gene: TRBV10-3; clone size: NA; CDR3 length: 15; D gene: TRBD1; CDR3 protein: CAIRAGQGRTDTQYF; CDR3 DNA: TGTGCCATCAGAGCGGGACAGGGAAGGACAGATACGCAGTATTTT
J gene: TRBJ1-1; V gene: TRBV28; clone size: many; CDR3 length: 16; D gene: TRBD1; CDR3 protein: CASSPGDSNMNTEAFF; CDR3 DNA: TGTGCCAGCAGTCCTGGGGACAGTAATATGAACACTGAAGCTTTCTTT
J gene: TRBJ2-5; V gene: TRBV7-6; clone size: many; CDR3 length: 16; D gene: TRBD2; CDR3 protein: CASSQGASGGPEPQYF; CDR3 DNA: TGTGCCAGCAGCCAGGGGGCTAGCGGGGGCCCTGAGCCCCAGTACTTC
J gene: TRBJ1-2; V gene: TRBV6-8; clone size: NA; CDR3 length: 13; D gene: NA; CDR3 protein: CASSRSQGYGYTF; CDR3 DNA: TGTGCCAGCAGCCGGAGCCAGGGCTATGGCTACACCTTC
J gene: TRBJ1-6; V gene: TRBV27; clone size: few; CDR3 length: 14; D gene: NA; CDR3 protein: CASSSGAGGSPLHF; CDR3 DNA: TGTGCCAGCAGTTCCGGAGCCGGGGGATCACCCCTCCACTTT
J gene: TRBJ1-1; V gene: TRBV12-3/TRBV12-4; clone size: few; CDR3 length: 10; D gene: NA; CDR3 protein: CASRRVEAFF; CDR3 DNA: TGTGCCAGCAGGCGGGTCGAAGCTTTCTTT
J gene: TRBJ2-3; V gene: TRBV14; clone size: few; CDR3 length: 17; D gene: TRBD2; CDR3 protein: CASSQGFLAASTDTQYF; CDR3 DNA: TGTGCCAGCAGCCAAGGCTTCCTAGCGGCTAGCACAGATACGCAGTATTTT
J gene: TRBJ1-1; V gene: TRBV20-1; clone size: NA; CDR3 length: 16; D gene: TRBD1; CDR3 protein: CSARARQGPLNTEAFF; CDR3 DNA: TGCAGTGCTAGAGCCAGACAGGGCCCGCTGAACACTGAAGCTTTCTTT
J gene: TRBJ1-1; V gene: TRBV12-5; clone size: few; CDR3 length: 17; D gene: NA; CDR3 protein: CASGLVRGSAENTEAFF; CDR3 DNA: TGTGCTAGTGGTTTGGTACGGGGGTCAGCGGAGAACACTGAAGCTTTCTTT